This T cell receptor beta chain is from a study of cytomegalovirus exposure and HLA in healthy donors (dated by TCRdb to about 2017). Background on the whole study: According to an earlier analysis of 587 of the donors, about 179 million T cells yielded over 90 million unique TCR beta sequences and less than 300 Gb of sequence data. Donor age, sex, ethnicity and CMV serostatus were compiled together with the repertoire data. The study combined high-throughput TCR immunosequencing, statistical association of individual TCRs with disease status, and machine learning to predict cytomegalovirus infection status. In the later analysis, no new phenotypic data were used to find candidate immune exposures; instead, reliance was placed on TCR beta sequences and their occurrence across donors. The aim of the study was to test whether cataloging public T cell receptors could identify signatures of past pathogen exposure. Typing coverage varied by locus: roughly 620-640 donors for A, B, C, DRB1 and DQB1; under 550 for DQA1; more than 600 for DPA1; around 450 for DPB1. Five DR-DQ haplotypes were treated as single units for association and clustering because of strong linkage in the cohort. To decide whether each TCR beta V gene segment behaved as functional or pseudogenic, an earlier analysis of some 600 of the donors relied on high-throughput TCR beta sequencing. On average, roughly 200,000 unique TCR beta nucleotide sequences were sequenced per donor among 350 to 400 genotyped donors of the cohort, with about 17% of those sequences being non-productive. The study used immunosequencing to profile the T cell repertoires of more than 650 subjects and linked those repertoires to cytomegalovirus serostatus. The genetic ancestry cluster associated with self-reported Caucasian donors included 81% of the roughly 390 genotyped donors. All discovery cohort repertoires had been generated using a single sequencing platform. Class I and class II HLA loci were covered by the typing at four-digit resolution. In addition to the first cohort of approximately 670 subjects, a separate validation cohort of approximately 120 different subjects was used. An early release covering roughly 640 HLA-typed donors comprised about 300 gigabases of sequencing data and 65 million to 100 million unique TCR sequences. Genome-wide SNP genotypes for about 55% of the 666 donors were used in a later genetic analysis, which treated that subset as a discovery cohort. A later analysis re-analyzed previously published TCR beta repertoires from roughly 630 donors and added high-resolution HLA genotyping to study TCR occurrence patterns. The study at large found these results: Linkage disequilibrium might explain the correlated functional status among segregating V segments, but an unknown experimental factor could not be excluded. The classifier was reported to diagnose cytomegalovirus status with high specificity and sensitivity in both the original and validation cohorts. An earlier analysis of approximately 590 of the donors showed that most TCR beta V segments appeared in productive rearrangements either about 87% or about 30% of the time, which broadly matched IMGT annotations. A group of highly shared sequence variants was considered likely to be a technical artifact of the sequencing pipeline. A later analysis found that TCR association rates varied across HLA loci, with DRB1 alleles showing the most associated TCRs and HLA-C alleles the fewest. Sequencing depth was assumed to be roughly uniform across donors in the presence/absence analyses, though that assumption may not hold. Compared with equally common non-associated chains, HLA-associated TCR beta chains in a later analysis were more clonally expanded and had lower generation probabilities. In a later genetic analysis, a missense DCLRE1C variant was associated with V-gene and J-gene trimming of TCR beta chains, and the association was replicated in an independent cohort. A further reported finding was that TCR beta sequences accurately predicted the HLA-A and HLA-B alleles for most subjects in the first cohort. While some public TCRs were present in many individuals, most TCR sequences turned up only very rarely across donors. A few of the identified cytomegalovirus-associated TCR beta chains were confirmed in vitro to be specific for cytomegalovirus antigens. In a later analysis, most CMV-associated TCR beta chains were found to appear HLA-restricted, with HLA associations seemingly driven largely by CMV exposure. According to a later genetic analysis, donors in an Asian-associated ancestry cluster had fewer N-insertions in productive TCRs than the approximately 670-donor mean. The study listed 150 to 200 TCR beta chains as associated with cytomegalovirus. In a later analysis, several top co-occurrence clusters were reported to appear linked to parvovirus B19, influenza, CMV and Epstein-Barr virus. The cohort was sequenced for TCR beta chains only, and without alpha or paired-chain data the features that could be detected were limited. Because some donors lacked HLA typing at each locus, the association tests relied only on the typed subset. Because counts were too low, about 15 rarely observed V segments, including chromosome 9 orphons, were left out of the earlier analysis of approximately 580 of the donors. At a false discovery rate of 0.05, a later analysis linked 15,000 to 20,000 TCR beta sequences to specific HLA alleles. Because the 87-base-pair reads could not distinguish some IMGT-functional V segments, including TRBV6-2 and TRBV6-3, those segments were excluded. It was suggested by the authors that the approach could potentially be generalized to other disease states and immunological phenotypes. When HLA alleles, especially DR and DQ, strongly co-occurred, attributing TCR associations to individual alleles was difficult. CMV serostatus was the only immune exposure information available for the cohort.

The library came from the immunoSEQ multiplex PCR assay. For the multiplex PCR, a mixture combining 60 forward primers for TCR Vbeta segments and 13 reverse primers for TCR Jbeta segments was used. A multiplex PCR assay on genomic DNA amplified the CDR3 region of rearranged TCR beta genes. On the Illumina HiSeq System, the amplified TCR beta libraries were sequenced as 87-base-pair reads. As for the authors' bioinformatics: In a later analysis, roughly 80 million unique TCR beta chains were counted across the 666 repertoires, and roughly 11 million of these chains were shared by at least two donors. To remove PCR and sequencing errors, raw reads were error-corrected and collapsed into unique sequences using a nearest-neighbor algorithm that merged closely related sequences. To assign V, D and J gene segments, CDR3 sequences were aligned to IMGT reference sequences. For a sequence to be retained, at least a six-nucleotide match to both a V gene segment and a J gene segment was required. Rearrangements were classified as productive when the CDR3 lacked stop codons and remained in frame with V and J, and all other rearrangements were classified as non-productive. Following IMGT convention, CDR3 was defined as the stretch from the second conserved V-encoded cysteine up to the conserved J-encoded phenylalanine. The earlier analysis of 550 to 650 of the donors excluded any sequence lacking an unambiguous match to a single V gene segment. In an earlier analysis of roughly 600 of the donors, a V segment was called functional when productive rearrangements were above 56.7%, and segregating when the standard deviation between donors exceeded 5%. A statistical classification framework was built for diagnosing cytomegalovirus status from the catalog of TCR beta chain sequences. In a later analysis, TCR nucleotide sequences were compared against IMGT/GENE-DB human TR gene sequences so that V and J genes could be assigned. In a later analysis, CDR3 sequences and most-parsimonious VDJ recombination scenarios were assigned using the TCRdist pipeline. In a later analysis, each TCR beta chain was defined by its CDR3 amino acid sequence together with its V-gene family, and reads without a unique V-gene family were excluded. A later analysis removed 500 to 600 highly shared, low-generation-probability nucleotide sequences to deal with suspected cross-contamination and a sequencing artifact. In a later analysis, a clonal expansion index for each public chain was calculated from normalized within-repertoire ranks of inferred template counts. In a later analysis, generation probabilities were computed with a VDJ recombination model fitted to out-of-frame rearrangements, and the resulting probabilities were checked against IGoR. Hypergeometric tests were used in a later analysis to score TCR-TCR, TCR-HLA and TCR-CMV co-occurrence, with a repertoire-size bias correction applied to the TCR pairs. In a later analysis, false discovery rates were estimated by permuting HLA or CMV assignments 20 times. In a later analysis, co-occurring TCRs were grouped using DBSCAN, and TCRdist sequence similarity was added for clustering within HLA-allele-positive subsets. Repertoires with fewer than 30,000 or more than 120,000 public chains, plus five repertoires with anomalous nucleotide sharing, were excluded from co-occurrence clustering. TCRdb provides this immuneACCESS table in a form limited to in-frame rearrangements. Some clones are lacking; in checked studies, under half of them reflect an unresolved V gene, and why the rest are absent is not known. The DNA gave D and trimming, while V, J and clone size come from that table. The table for this sample records about 48,000 clones. In total, the top ten clones hold roughly 5.5% of the sample.

Points on this clone: Its antigen target is currently unknown.

Relative to germline, V is missing 2 bases and J is missing 4 bases, with 4 bases of the junction outside any gene match. CDR1 and CDR2, looked up from the germline V gene, are MGHRA and YSYEKL. There are 15 amino acids in the CDR3, from cysteine to phenylalanine inclusive. The entry retains the CDR3 DNA only, 45 bases that are in frame from base 1. The cohort was made up of under 800 healthy bone marrow donors. Cohort members were all nominally healthy when sampled, although unrecorded immune exposures were likely present. The donor was CMV seropositive and belonged to the group of 250 to 300 seropositive cohort members. A peripheral blood sample was collected from each donor, and TCR beta sequencing was performed on peripheral blood mononuclear cells. The Qiagen DNeasy Blood Extraction Kit was used to extract genomic DNA from the blood cell samples.

This chain joins TRBV4-1 to TRBJ1-1, with 10 bases in between that match TRBD1. This TCR was recovered from a male donor in good health and CMV-seropositive. Sequencing was done on a sample of PBMCs. The CDR3 protein is CASSQLGTGATEAFF. The DNA sequence is given as TGCGCCAGCAGCCAACTCGGGACAGGGGCCACTGAAGCTTTCTTT.